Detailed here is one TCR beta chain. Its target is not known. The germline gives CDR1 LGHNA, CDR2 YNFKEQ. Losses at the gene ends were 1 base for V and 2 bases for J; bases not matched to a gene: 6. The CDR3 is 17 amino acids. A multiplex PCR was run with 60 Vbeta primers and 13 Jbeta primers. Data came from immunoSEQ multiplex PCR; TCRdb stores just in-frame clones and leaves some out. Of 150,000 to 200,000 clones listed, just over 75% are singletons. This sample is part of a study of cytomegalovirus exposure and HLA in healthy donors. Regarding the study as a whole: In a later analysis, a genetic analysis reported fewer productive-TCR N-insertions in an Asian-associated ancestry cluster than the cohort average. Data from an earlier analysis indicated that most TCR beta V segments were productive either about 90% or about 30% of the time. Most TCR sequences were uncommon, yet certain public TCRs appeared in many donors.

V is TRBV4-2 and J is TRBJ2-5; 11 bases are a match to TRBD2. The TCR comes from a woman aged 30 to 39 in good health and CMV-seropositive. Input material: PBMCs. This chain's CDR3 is CASSQVLAGVFQETQYF. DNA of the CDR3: TGTGCCAGCAGCCAAGTACTAGCGGGAGTGTTTCAAGAGACCCAGTACTTC.